The 6 T cell receptor beta chains in this list originate from one sample, sequenced in a study of OX40 agonist ivuxolimab in advanced cancers. Method: immunoSEQ multiplex PCR; TCRdb's copy keeps in-frame clones and lacks some. The sample carries tens of thousands of clones, 85% recorded once. Sequenced here: CD4+ or CD8+ T cells sorted from blood, sampled in a trial of the OX40 agonist ivuxolimab. The origin of the receptors is an adult with an advanced solid tumor such as melanoma, head and neck, liver or kidney cancer.

This clone was picked up one time. The J gene is TRBJ2-5, the V gene TRBV28; D possibly uses TRBD1 or TRBD2 (5 bases each). The last part of the DNA fits TRBJ2-7 better; the J call may be wrong. The CDR3 runs to 13 residues. Per germline, CDR1 MDHEN and CDR2 SYDVKM. The CDR3 reads CASRPQGAYEQYF. CDR3 nucleotides: TGTGCCTCCCGCCCCCAGGGAGCCTACGAGCAGTACTTC.

The chain is built from TRBV5-5 and TRBJ1-5, with D tentatively TRBD1 (5 bases). Germline values: CDR1 SGHKS, CDR2 YYEKEE (reference sequence). The CDR3 consists of 13 residues. Trimming shortened V by 0 bases and J by 10 bases, and 11 bases separated the two germline ends. The CDR3 protein is CASSLDRISPQHF. The CDR3 nucleotides are TGTGCCAGCAGCTTGGACAGGATCAGCCCCCAGCATTTT.

About this clone itself: One base away lies a much larger clone, so this may be a sequencing read error. This specimen includes other DNA sequences encoding the same CDR3. This chain joins TRBV27 and TRBJ1-1; D is possibly TRBD1 (5 bases). This CDR3 comprises 12 residues. Trimming cost V 5 bases and J 11 bases, with 15 bases left between them. CDR1 and CDR2 from the germline V gene are MNHEY and SMNVEV (reference sequence). The CDR3 DNA follows: TGTGCCAGCAGTCTGAGGGGAGGTGAGGCTTTCTTT. Encoded protein: CASSLRGGEAFF.

This chain uses TRBV21-1 with TRBJ2-7. TRBV21-1 is reported as a pseudogene. The CDR3 is 16 amino acids. CDR3 in amino acids: CASSRQGPPSSYEQYV. CDR3 nucleotide sequence: TGTGCCAGCAGCAGGCAAGGGCCTCCCAGCTCCTACGAGCAGTACGTC.

The chain couples TRBV18 to TRBJ2-3, with unresolved D. This CDR3 has 15 residues. The germline gives CDR1 KGHSH, CDR2 LQKENI. Trimming removed 3 bases from V and 2 bases from J, with 12 bases in between. CDR3 DNA: TGTGCCAGCTCACCTCGTCCCAAAGCCACAGATACGCAGTATTTT. Translation: CASSPRPKATDTQYF.

The gene calls are TRBV28 and TRBJ2-5; D possibly matches TRBD1 or TRBD2 (5 bases each). From germline, CDR1 is MDHEN and CDR2 SYDVKM. Trimming took 10 bases from V and 0 from J, leaving 9 bases between them. The CDR3 covers 12 residues. CDR3 DNA sequence: TGTGCCACCGGGACGAACCAAGAGACCCAGTACTTC. It is translated as CATGTNQETQYF.